The clone carrying this T cell receptor (beta chain) turned up a few times. From the 5' RACE reads, TCRdb called clonotypes with MiXCR, one entry per CDR3 protein. The sample records about 580,000 distinct CDR3 sequences, about a sixth being singletons. This specimen belongs to a study of T cells after yellow fever vaccination. The CDR3 runs 16 residues. CDR1 SGHKS and CDR2 YYEKEE come from the germline V gene (reference sequence). Trimming pared 1 base from V and 5 bases from J, leaving 16 bases between. Sample: PBMCs, taken less than 6 days after the first yellow fever vaccination. The source of this sequence is a man younger than 30 who received the YFV17D yellow fever vaccine. This sequence joins TRBV5-5 and TRBJ2-1; perhaps TRBD2 as D (7 bases). CDR3 in DNA: TGTGCCAGCAGCTTGAGGCGGGGGCCCGCCAACAATGAGCAGTTCTTC. This translates into CASSLRRGPANNEQFF.